This T cell receptor (beta chain) was captured in a study of blood T cell repertoires in COVID-19. Turning to the study itself: Researchers got acute and convalescent COVID-19 samples from the United States, Italy and Spain. From T cells, B-cell-depleted T cells, or PBMCs came the material, which was cDNA or gDNA.

The repertoire was sequenced with immunoSEQ multiplex PCR; TCRdb's copy has only in-frame clones and lacks some. The sample includes more than 250,000 clones, approximately 83% of them seen just once. Recovery among Cohort 3 donors was established by two negative PCRs, clearance, or symptom resolution. The CDR3 consists of 18 residues. The sample taken for sequencing was PBMCs or T cells enriched from blood (not recorded which). The sequence was collected from a man under 40 who had recovered from COVID-19. This chain links TRBV21-1 with TRBJ2-3; TRBD2 reflects the table's D call only, with no check against the DNA. TRBV21-1 is a documented pseudogene. CDR3 DNA sequence: TGTGCCACGTTCCCTCGGACGGGGGGTCTCCTCTACACAGATACGCAGTATTTT. It encodes CATFPRTGGLLYTDTQYF.